This TCR beta chain was retrieved from a study of blood T cell repertoires in COVID-19. Study-wide context: Material from acute and convalescent COVID-19 was sourced from the United States, Italy and Spain. Sample material is recorded as cDNA or gDNA derived from T cells, B-cell-depleted T cells, or PBMCs.

V was clipped by 5 bases and J by 4 bases, with 12 bases between them. Per germline, CDR1 SEHNR and CDR2 FQNEAQ (reference sequence). This CDR3 is 14 amino acids long. Libraries were prepared by immunoSEQ multiplex PCR; TCRdb keeps only in-frame clonotypes and omits some of them. The sample consists of 90,000 to 100,000 clones, over 75% of them appearing once. Source material: peripheral blood. The chain combines TRBV7-9 with TRBJ2-1, with D perhaps matching TRBD2 (5 bases). The TCR sequence derives from a human donor in a cohort sampled during active COVID-19. The CDR3: CASSPVSAYNEQFF. As DNA, the CDR3 is TGTGCCAGCAGCCCCGTTAGCGCGTACAATGAGCAGTTCTTC.